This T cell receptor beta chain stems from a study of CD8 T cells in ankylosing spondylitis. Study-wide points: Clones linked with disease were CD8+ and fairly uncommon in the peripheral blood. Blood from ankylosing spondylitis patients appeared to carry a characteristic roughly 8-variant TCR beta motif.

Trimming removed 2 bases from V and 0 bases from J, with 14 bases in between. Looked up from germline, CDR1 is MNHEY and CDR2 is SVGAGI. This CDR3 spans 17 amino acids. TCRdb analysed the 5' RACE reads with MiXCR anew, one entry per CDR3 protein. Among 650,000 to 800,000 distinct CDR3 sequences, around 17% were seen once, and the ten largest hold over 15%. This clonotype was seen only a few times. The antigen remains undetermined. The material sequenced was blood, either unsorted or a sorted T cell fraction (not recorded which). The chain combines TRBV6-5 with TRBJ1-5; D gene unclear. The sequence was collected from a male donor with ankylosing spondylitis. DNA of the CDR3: TGTGCCAGCAGTTACGGTCGAACGCCTGATAGCAATCAGCCCCAGCATTTT. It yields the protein CASSYGRTPDSNQPQHF.